The 3 T cell receptor beta chains below come from one sample, sequenced in a study of identical twins. MiXCR was run by TCRdb on the 5' RACE reads, yielding one entry per CDR3 protein. The data hold 450,000 or so distinct CDR3 sequences, with around 24% observed a single time. These data are also associated with another study on T cells expressing NK-cell markers.

Sequenced sample: CD4+ T cells sorted from blood. The receptors shown here come from a woman aged 18-30 years in good health.

This clonotype was seen a few times. The J gene is TRBJ1-2, the V gene TRBV12-3 or TRBV12-4; D not resolved. The CDR3 consists of 12 residues. Trimming pared 5 bases from V and 7 bases from J, leaving 11 bases between. CDR3 sequence (DNA): TGTGCCAGCAGTCCAAATATGCGTGGCTACACCTTC. Protein product: CASSPNMRGYTF.

CDR3 region: CSALGWGNEQFF. The CDR3 DNA reads TGCAGTGCCTTGGGATGGGGCAATGAGCAGTTCTTC. The chain has TRBV20-1 and TRBJ2-1; D is uncertain. The germline CDR1 and CDR2 sequences are DFQATT and SNEGSKA (reference sequence). The V gene lost 6 bases and the J gene lost 6 bases, with 12 bases spanning the gap. The CDR3 totals 12 residues.

The chain is built from TRBV12-3 or TRBV12-4 and TRBJ2-1; D possibly corresponds to TRBD2 (5 bases). The CDR3 has 16 residues. The ends were cut back, 5 bases at V and 0 bases at J, with 14 bases in the middle. The CDR3, as DNA: TGTGCCAGCAGTCGGGCCGGTGGGAGCTCCTACAATGAGCAGTTCTTC. Residues: CASSRAGGSSYNEQFF.